This T cell receptor beta chain was documented in a study of T-cell memory formation after mild COVID-19. Study results and caveats: For contracting clones, CD4+ ones sat mainly in CM and EM, CD8+ in EMRA.

The sample holds a few counts of this clonotype. Its antigen is unidentified. A 5'RACE reaction primed in the constant segment made cDNA libraries of TCR alpha and TCR beta, and these carried sample barcodes and UMIs. In TCRdb, the 5' RACE reads were re-called with MiXCR into one record per CDR3 protein. The sample has roughly 110,000 distinct CDR3 sequences; approximately 21% are singletons. CDR3 length: 14 amino acids. Germline assignment: CDR1 MGHRA and CDR2 YSYEKL. V shed 3 bases and J 5 bases; nucleotides not matched to a gene: 5. The sample was PBMCs or a T cell subset sorted from them (not recorded which). The sequence was collected from a young man who had mild COVID-19 (a few samples of this study predate the infection). Cell type and time point are not known. This chain links TRBV4-1 with TRBJ2-7; TRBD1 matches at 9 bases. In nucleotides, the CDR3 is TGCGCCAGCAGCCATTACAGGGGGCTGGACGAGCAGTACTTC. Its translation: CASSHYRGLDEQYF.